The entry below describes one TCR beta chain. Seattle patients were enrolled during active infection and followed longitudinally. These data belong to a study of blood T cell repertoires in COVID-19. Across the whole study: Some COVID-19 samples were acute and others convalescent; all came from the United States, Italy and Spain. PBMCs, B-cell-depleted T cells, or T cells were the source of the cDNA or gDNA that made up the material.

Authors' analysis steps: How many nucleated cells were present was estimated from reference gene primer amplification. Clones were sequenced by immunoSEQ multiplex PCR, and TCRdb holds only the in-frame ones, with some missing. V and J calls and clone size are as listed in that table; D and trimming were resolved from the DNA. The sample contains about 120,000 clones, roughly four fifths of which appear only once. The CDR3 runs 17 residues. The V end was cut by 4 bases, the J end by 0 bases, with 14 bases between. Germline lookup yields CDR1 SGHRS and CDR2 YFSETQ. The clonotype originates from a man aged 30 to 39 with COVID-19, enrolled during active disease. V and J are TRBV5-1 and TRBJ2-6, with a possible D match to TRBD1 (6 bases). Sequenced sample: peripheral blood. The CDR3 reads CASSRQGQSSGANVLTF. DNA of the CDR3: TGCGCCAGCAGCCGTCAGGGACAAAGCTCTGGGGCCAACGTCCTGACTTTC.